A single sample is the source of the 31 T cell receptor beta chains below, sequenced in a study of OX40 agonist ivuxolimab in advanced cancers. Some clones are missing from TCRdb's copy, which holds only in-frame ones; the method was immunoSEQ multiplex PCR. The top ten clones hold about 0.6% of a sample with tens of thousands of clones, roughly 89% of them seen once. Source: CD4+ or CD8+ T cells sorted from blood, taken in a trial of the OX40 agonist ivuxolimab. These receptors were taken from an adult with an advanced solid tumor such as melanoma, head and neck, liver or kidney cancer.

This chain links TRBV7-9 with TRBJ2-1; TRBD2 is a possible D gene (6 bases). Germline V gives CDR1 SEHNR, CDR2 FQNEAQ (reference sequence). The CDR3 runs 16 residues. V lost 5 bases and J 5 bases, leaving 19 bases between the germline ends. The CDR3 bases are TGTGCCAGCAGCCTTCGGAGGGTCGGTGGGAACAATGAGCAGTTCTTC. Protein product: CASSLRRVGGNNEQFF. The variable domain in full, with the rest retrieved from reference TRBV7-9 and TRBJ2-1, is DTGVSQNPRHKITKRGQNVTFRCDPISEHNRLYWYRQTLGQGPEFLTYFQNEAQLEKSRLLSDRFSAERPKGSFSTLEIQRTEQGDSAMYLCASSLRRVGGNNEQFFGPGTRLTVL.

The rearrangement joins TRBV21-1 to TRBJ2-5; TRBD2 is the table's D call and was not checked against the DNA. TRBV21-1 is termed a pseudogene. The CDR3 runs 16 residues. The CDR3 nucleotides are TGTGCCAGCCCCCGTCGGGCTAGCGGGGGTAGAGAGACCCAGTACTTC. This sequence encodes CASPRRASGGRETQYF.

This chain connects TRBV27 to TRBJ2-1, with D uncertain. V was pared by 4 bases and J by 0 bases, with 13 bases between. Germline CDR1 reads MNHEY; CDR2 reads SMNVEV (reference sequence). The CDR3 totals 16 residues. CDR3 nucleotides: TGTGCCAGCAGTTCGTCTCGGACGCTCTCCTACAATGAGCAGTTCTTC. Residues: CASSSSRTLSYNEQFF.

The V call is TRBV7-9, the J call TRBJ2-2; 9 positions agree with TRBD1. CDR3 length: 13 amino acids. The ends lost 5 bases at V and 9 bases at J; junction bases unmatched: 4. The germline V gene has CDR1 SEHNR and CDR2 FQNEAQ (reference sequence). Here the CDR3 reads CASSPGQGRELFF. The CDR3 coding sequence is TGTGCCAGCAGCCCGGGACAGGGACGGGAGCTGTTTTTT.

The chain recombines TRBV29-1 with TRBJ2-7; 7 bases fit TRBD1. Germline CDR1 reads SQVTM; CDR2 reads ANQGSEA. The CDR3 covers 13 residues. After removal of 5 bases from V and 2 bases from J, the junction contained 6 bases not matched to a gene. The chain's CDR3 is CSVRQGSTYEQYF. CDR3 DNA sequence: TGCAGCGTTAGACAGGGTTCTACCTACGAGCAGTACTTC.

The chain is built from TRBV6-1 and TRBJ1-2; tentative D call: TRBD1 (6 bases). Germline CDR1 MNHNS, CDR2 SASEGT. Trimming shortened V by 2 bases and J by 7 bases, and 23 bases separated the two germline ends. CDR3 length: 17 amino acids. CDR3 in amino acids: CASSELLTGQTGSGYTF. DNA for the CDR3: TGTGCCAGCAGTGAATTGTTGACGGGACAAACAGGCTCTGGCTACACCTTC.

The rearrangement uses TRBV7-3 and TRBJ2-3, with a possible D match to TRBD2 (6 bases). The CDR3 consists of 15 residues. Germline CDR1 SGHTA, CDR2 FQGTGA. The V gene lost 0 bases and the J gene lost 2 bases, with 9 bases spanning the gap. CDR3 amino acids: CASSLTSGSTDTQYF. The CDR3 nucleotides read TGTGCCAGCAGCTTAACCAGCGGGTCCACAGATACGCAGTATTTT.

V gene TRBV5-1 combines with J gene TRBJ2-2; unclear D gene. The CDR3 extends over 15 amino acids. CDR1 is SGHRS, CDR2 YFSETQ, per germline. The ends were cut back, 0 bases at V and 0 bases at J, with 6 bases in the middle. CDR3 loop: CASSLGRTNTGELFF. The CDR3 DNA reads TGCGCCAGCAGCTTGGGGCGGACGAACACCGGGGAGCTGTTTTTT.

Only one count was recorded for this clone. The chain carries TRBV18 and TRBJ2-5, with TRBD1 identical over 7 bases. This CDR3 has 15 residues. Germline V lookup: CDR1 KGHSH, CDR2 LQKENI. The V and J ends lost 1 base and 2 bases, in that order; junction bases with no gene match: 4. The CDR3 reads CASSPQGAGQETQYF. CDR3 bases: TGTGCCAGCTCACCACAGGGGGCAGGGCAAGAGACCCAGTACTTC.

J is TRBJ1-6 and V is TRBV19; no definite D call. The CDR3 has 14 residues. The germline V gene encodes CDR1 LNHDA and CDR2 SQIVND (reference sequence). Trimming shortened V by 5 bases and J by 2 bases, and 7 bases separated the two germline ends. The CDR3 reads CASSLTAYNSPLHF. The CDR3 nucleotides read TGTGCCAGTAGTCTTACAGCCTATAATTCACCCCTCCACTTT.

This clone was observed once. This chain joins TRBV28 and TRBJ2-5, with 9 bases lining up with TRBD2. The V segment lost 4 bases and the J segment 5 bases; nucleotides outside the gene matches: 5. Germline assignment: CDR1 MDHEN and CDR2 SYDVKM. CDR3 length: 14 residues. CDR3 in amino acids: CASSSAGGRETQYF. The CDR3 bases are TGTGCCAGCAGTTCGGCGGGGGGGCGGGAGACCCAGTACTTC.

The J gene is TRBJ2-7, the V gene TRBV5-1; possibly TRBD1 for D (5 bases). Germline lookup yields CDR1 SGHRS and CDR2 YFSETQ. The ends were cut back, 0 bases at V and 4 bases at J, with 17 bases in the middle. The length of the CDR3 is 16 residues. The CDR3, as DNA: TGCGCCAGCAGCTTGGGAGGCGACAGTTTCCCTTACGAGCAGTACTTC. It specifies CASSLGGDSFPYEQYF.

The count of this clone is one. Its ends do not fully match the called genes, so a read error is possible. The chain recombines TRBV19 with TRBJ2-7, with 11 bases identical to TRBD2. CDR3 size: 14 residues. The germline V gene encodes CDR1 LNHDA and CDR2 SQIVND (reference sequence). The CDR3: CASKTSGASSEQYF. The CDR3 coding sequence is TGTGCCAGTAAGACTAGCGGGGCCTCCTCCGAGCAGTACTTC.

The V and J genes are TRBV2 and TRBJ2-7, with D perhaps matching TRBD1 or TRBD2 (6 bases each). Germline V gene data show CDR1 as SNHLY and CDR2 as FYNNEI. With 0 bases removed from V and 6 bases from J, the gap between germline ends came to 12 bases. The CDR3 loop spans 14 amino acids. For the CDR3, the DNA is TGTGCCAGCAGTGAAGCTACGGGGGCCGGCGAGCAGTACTTC. It yields the protein CASSEATGAGEQYF.

The chain has TRBV5-1 and TRBJ2-3; D unclear. CDR3 length: 14 residues. The germline V and J ends were trimmed by 2 bases and 5 bases, with 12 bases remaining between them. Germline CDR1 SGHRS, CDR2 YFSETQ. The CDR3, as DNA: TGCGCCAGCAGCTTTAGTCCCCGTGGAGATACGCAGTATTTT. Translating it yields CASSFSPRGDTQYF. Supplemented by reference TRBV5-1 and TRBJ2-3, the full variable domain reads KAGVTQTPRYLIKTRGQQVTLSCSPISGHRSVSWYQQTPGQGLQFLFEYFSETQRNKGNFPGRFSGRQFSNSRSEMNVSTLELGDSALYLCASSFSPRGDTQYFGPGTRLTVL.

The count of this clone is one. The chain combines TRBV27 with TRBJ1-6; TRBD1 matches 9 bases. This CDR3 is built from 15 residues. CDR1 and CDR2 from the germline V gene are MNHEY and SMNVEV (reference sequence). Trimming cost V 5 bases and J 8 bases; bases outside gene matches: 7. The CDR3 nucleotides read TGTGCCAGCAGTCACCGACAGGGGGGAGATTCACCCCTCCACTTT. Translated: CASSHRQGGDSPLHF.

The gene calls are TRBV6-5 and TRBJ2-6; no clear D. The length of the CDR3 is 14 residues. Trimming pared 5 bases from V and 4 bases from J, leaving 9 bases between. CDR1 MNHEY and CDR2 SVGAGI come from the germline V gene. CDR3 region: CASSTVSGANVLTF. The CDR3 region has the DNA TGTGCCAGCAGTACCGTGTCGGGGGCCAACGTCCTGACTTTC.

V and J are TRBV6-5 and TRBJ1-1; D is unresolved. Trimming left V 5 bases short and J 6 bases short, with 10 bases between. From germline, CDR1 is MNHEY and CDR2 SVGAGI. This CDR3 is built from 12 residues. CDR3 DNA sequence: TGTGCCAGCAGTCCTGAGGGTCCTGAAGCTTTCTTT. This gives the protein CASSPEGPEAFF.

V gene TRBV10-3 combines with J gene TRBJ2-5, with a weak D call TRBD2 (5 bases). This CDR3 contains 13 residues. Trimming pared 10 bases from V and 4 bases from J, leaving 16 bases between. The germline V gene encodes CDR1 ENHRY and CDR2 SYGVKD. As DNA, the CDR3 is TGTGCCAGCACCTGGCGGGCGGGAGAGACCCAGTACTTC. Protein sequence: CASTWRAGETQYF.

In its sample, this clone was seen once. The V call is TRBV27, the J call TRBJ2-1, with TRBD2 as a possible D gene (6 bases). CDR1 is MNHEY, CDR2 SMNVEV, per germline (reference sequence). The CDR3 length is 16 residues. The V end lost 6 bases, the J end lost 4 bases, and 19 bases lay between the germline ends. The CDR3 region is CASRSLASGYYNEQFF. In DNA form, the CDR3 reads TGTGCCAGCAGATCTCTTGCGAGCGGGTATTACAATGAGCAGTTCTTC.

This clone occurred once. This chain connects TRBV7-9 to TRBJ1-2; 7 bases are a match to TRBD1. Germline lookup yields CDR1 SEHNR and CDR2 FQNEAQ (reference sequence). The CDR3 runs to 13 residues. V lost 5 bases and J lost 3; bases outside the gene matches: 3. The chain's CDR3 is CASSLGQDYGYTF. In DNA, the CDR3 is TGTGCCAGCAGCCTTGGACAGGACTATGGCTACACCTTC.

The rearrangement links TRBV11-3 to TRBJ2-7; D is perhaps TRBD2 (6 bases). CDR1 SGHNT and CDR2 YENEEA come from the germline V gene. The CDR3 sequence is 14 residues long. Trimming left V 3 bases short and J 6 bases short, with 15 bases between. The chain's CDR3 is CASSFIRDGGEQYF. The CDR3, as DNA: TGTGCCAGCAGCTTCATCAGGGACGGGGGCGAGCAGTACTTC.

The chain employs TRBV5-4 and TRBJ1-2; D call uncertain. The CDR3 runs 14 residues. Trimming left V 1 base short and J 2 bases short, with 9 bases between. CDR1 SGHNT and CDR2 YYREEE come from the germline V gene (reference sequence). Written as DNA, the CDR3 is TGTGCCAGCAGCTTGAGAGGCGTCAACTATGGCTACACCTTC. It specifies CASSLRGVNYGYTF.

This clone was observed once. CDR3 sequence: CASRGDNNQPQHF. The CDR3 nucleotides are TGTGCCAGCAGGGGGGATAACAATCAGCCCCAGCATTTT. The V and J genes are TRBV2 and TRBJ1-5, with D perhaps matching TRBD1 (5 bases). In germline, CDR1 is SNHLY, CDR2 FYNNEI. The CDR3 has 13 amino acids. V lost 6 bases and J lost 3, with 9 bases in between.

CDR3 protein: CSVITGATEAFF. CDR3 coding DNA: TGCAGCGTCATAACAGGGGCCACTGAAGCTTTCTTT. The V and J genes are TRBV29-1 and TRBJ1-1, with TRBD1 matching over 7 bases. The trim removed 6 bases at V and 4 bases at J, leaving 5 bases unmatched. The CDR3 has 12 amino acids. Germline CDR1 is SQVTM and CDR2 is ANQGSEA.

Written as DNA, the CDR3 is TGTGCCAGCAGCTTAGTATCAGGGAGCTACGAGCAGTACTTC. Protein product: CASSLVSGSYEQYF. V and J are TRBV11-2 and TRBJ2-7, with D perhaps TRBD1 or TRBD2 (5 bases each). The germline V gene has CDR1 SGHAT and CDR2 FQNNGV. V lost 1 base to trimming and J lost 3 bases, with 10 bases between them. The CDR3 spans 14 residues.

The chain recombines TRBV5-1 with TRBJ2-7; maybe TRBD1 (5 bases). CDR3 length: 15 amino acids. Trimming took off 1 base at V and 3 bases at J, with 14 bases between the two ends. The germline V gene has CDR1 SGHRS and CDR2 YFSETQ. In DNA, the CDR3 is TGCGCCAGCAGCTTGTCGGCAGGGAATTTCTACGAGCAGTACTTC. Amino acid sequence: CASSLSAGNFYEQYF.

In its sample, this clone was seen once. The rearrangement joins TRBV7-9 to TRBJ1-2; unclear D gene. The CDR3 extends over 14 amino acids. In germline, CDR1 is SEHNR, CDR2 FQNEAQ (reference sequence). Trimming shortened V by 4 bases and J by 6 bases, and 15 bases separated the two germline ends. The CDR3 nucleotides are TGTGCCAGCAGCTCATTCCCCCTGAATAATGGCTACACCTTC. Amino acids: CASSSFPLNNGYTF.

This clone appeared a single time. CDR3 DNA: TGCGCCAGCAGCCGGGGCAGCTCCACAGATACGCAGTATTTT. Translating gives CASSRGSSTDTQYF. The chain joins TRBV5-1 to TRBJ2-3, with D tentatively TRBD1 or TRBD2 (5 bases each). Germline V gene sequence: CDR1 SGHRS, CDR2 YFSETQ. The CDR3 covers 14 residues. Deletions cut 4 bases from V and 2 bases from J, with 11 bases between.

This clone has only one observation. V is TRBV29-1 and J is TRBJ2-1; D assignment may be TRBD1 or TRBD2 (7 bases each). The germline CDR1 and CDR2 sequences are SQVTM and ANQGSEA. The CDR3 loop spans 13 amino acids. Trimming pared 6 bases from V and 10 bases from J, leaving 19 bases between. The CDR3, as DNA: TGCAGCGTAACGCGACAGGGAGCGGGGGAGCAGTTCTTC. This encodes CSVTRQGAGEQFF.

This chain joins TRBV9 and TRBJ2-1; 8 nucleotides align to TRBD2. Germline V gives CDR1 SGDLS, CDR2 YYNGEE. The length of the CDR3 is 19 residues. The V segment lost 0 bases and the J segment 2 bases; nucleotides outside the gene matches: 13. The CDR3 bases are TGTGCCAGCAGCGTAGATTCGTCTAGCGGGTGGGGGGCCTACAATGAGCAGTTCTTC. This translates into CASSVDSSSGWGAYNEQFF.